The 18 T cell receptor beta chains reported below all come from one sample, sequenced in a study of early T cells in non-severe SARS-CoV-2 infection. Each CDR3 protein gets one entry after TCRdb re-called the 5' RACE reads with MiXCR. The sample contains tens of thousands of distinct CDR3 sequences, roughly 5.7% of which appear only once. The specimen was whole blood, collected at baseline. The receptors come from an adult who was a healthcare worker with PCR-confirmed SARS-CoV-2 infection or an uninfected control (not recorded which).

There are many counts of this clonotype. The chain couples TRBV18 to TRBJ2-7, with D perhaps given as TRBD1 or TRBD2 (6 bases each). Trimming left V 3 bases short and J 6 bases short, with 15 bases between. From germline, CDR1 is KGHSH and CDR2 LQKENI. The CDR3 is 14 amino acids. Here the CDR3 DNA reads TGTGCCAGCTCACCCGCCGGGGGCAGGGGCGAGCAGTACTTC. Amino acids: CASSPAGGRGEQYF. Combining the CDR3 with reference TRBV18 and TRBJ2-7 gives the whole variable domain NAGVMQNPRHLVRRRGQEARLRCSPMKGHSHVYWYRQLPEEGLKFMVYLQKENIIDESGMPKERFSAEFPKEGPSILRIQQVVRGDSAAYFCASSPAGGRGEQYFGPGTRLTVT.

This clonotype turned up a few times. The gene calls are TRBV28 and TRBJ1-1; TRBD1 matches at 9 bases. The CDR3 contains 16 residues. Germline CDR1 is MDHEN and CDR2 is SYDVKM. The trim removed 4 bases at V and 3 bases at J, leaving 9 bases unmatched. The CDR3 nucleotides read TGTGCCAGCAGTTCATTCTACAGGGGGCAATACACTGAAGCTTTCTTT. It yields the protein CASSSFYRGQYTEAFF.

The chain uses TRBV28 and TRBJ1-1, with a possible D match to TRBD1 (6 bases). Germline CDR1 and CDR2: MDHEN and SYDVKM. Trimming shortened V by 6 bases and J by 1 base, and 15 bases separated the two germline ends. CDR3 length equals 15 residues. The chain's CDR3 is CASRLHRAGNTEAFF. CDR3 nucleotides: TGTGCCAGCAGGTTGCACAGGGCCGGGAACACTGAAGCTTTCTTT.

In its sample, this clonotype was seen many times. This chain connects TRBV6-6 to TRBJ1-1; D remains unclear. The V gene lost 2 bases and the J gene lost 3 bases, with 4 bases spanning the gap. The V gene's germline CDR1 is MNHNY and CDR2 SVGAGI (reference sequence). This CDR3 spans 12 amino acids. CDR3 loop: CASSYVHTEAFF. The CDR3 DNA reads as TGTGCCAGCAGTTACGTGCACACTGAAGCTTTCTTT.

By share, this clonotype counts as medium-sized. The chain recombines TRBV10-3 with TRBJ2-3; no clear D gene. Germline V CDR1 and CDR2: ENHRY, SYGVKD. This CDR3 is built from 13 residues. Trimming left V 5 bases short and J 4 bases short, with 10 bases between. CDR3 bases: TGTGCCATCAGTTCTGTATCGGCAGATACGCAGTATTTT. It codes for CAISSVSADTQYF.

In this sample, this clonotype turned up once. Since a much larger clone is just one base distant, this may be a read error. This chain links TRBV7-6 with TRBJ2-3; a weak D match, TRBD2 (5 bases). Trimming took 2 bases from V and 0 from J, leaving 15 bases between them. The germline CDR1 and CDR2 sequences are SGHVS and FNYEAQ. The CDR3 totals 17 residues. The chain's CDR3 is CASSLRRAVGSTDTQYF. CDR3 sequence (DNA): TGTGCCAGCAGCTTACGTCGAGCGGTAGGGAGCACAGATACGCAGTATTTT.

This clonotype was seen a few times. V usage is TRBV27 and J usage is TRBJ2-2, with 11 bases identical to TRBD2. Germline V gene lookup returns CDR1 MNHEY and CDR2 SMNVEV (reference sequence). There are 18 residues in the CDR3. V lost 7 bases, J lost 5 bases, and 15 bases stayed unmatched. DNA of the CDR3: TGTGCCAGCACCTCAAATAGCGGGAGGGCAATCGGGACCGGGGAGCTGTTTTTT. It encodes CASTSNSGRAIGTGELFF.

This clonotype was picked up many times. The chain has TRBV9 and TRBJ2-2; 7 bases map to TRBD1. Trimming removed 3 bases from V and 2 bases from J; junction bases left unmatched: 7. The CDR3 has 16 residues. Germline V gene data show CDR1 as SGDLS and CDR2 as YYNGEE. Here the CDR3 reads CASSAEGTANTGELFF. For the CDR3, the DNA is TGTGCCAGCAGCGCAGAAGGGACAGCAAACACCGGGGAGCTGTTTTTT.

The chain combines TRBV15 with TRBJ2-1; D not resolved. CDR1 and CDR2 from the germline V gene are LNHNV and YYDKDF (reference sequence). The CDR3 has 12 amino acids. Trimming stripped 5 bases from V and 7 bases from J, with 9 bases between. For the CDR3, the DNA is TGTGCCACCAGCGCGCCGACTAATGAGCAGTTCTTC. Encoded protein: CATSAPTNEQFF.

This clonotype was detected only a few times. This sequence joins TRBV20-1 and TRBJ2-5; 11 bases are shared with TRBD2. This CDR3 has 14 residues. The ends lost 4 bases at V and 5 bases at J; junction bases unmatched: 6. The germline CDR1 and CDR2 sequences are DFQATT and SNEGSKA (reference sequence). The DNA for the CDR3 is TGCAGTGCTACCAAGACTAGCGGGATGGAGACCCAGTACTTC. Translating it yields CSATKTSGMETQYF.

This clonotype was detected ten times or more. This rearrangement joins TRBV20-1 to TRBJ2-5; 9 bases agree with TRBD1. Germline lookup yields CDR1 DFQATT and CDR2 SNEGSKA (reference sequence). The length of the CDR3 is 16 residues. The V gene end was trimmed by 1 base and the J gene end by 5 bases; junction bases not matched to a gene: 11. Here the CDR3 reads CSARAGDRGKGETQYF. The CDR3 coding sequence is TGCAGTGCTAGAGCCGGAGACAGGGGGAAGGGGGAGACCCAGTACTTC.

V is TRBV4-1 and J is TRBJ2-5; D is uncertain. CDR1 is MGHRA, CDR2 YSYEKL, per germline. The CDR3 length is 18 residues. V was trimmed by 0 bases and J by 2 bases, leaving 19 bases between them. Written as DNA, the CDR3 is TGCGCCAGCAGCCAAGATCCCGCGGAGTATGCAGGTCAAGAGACCCAGTACTTC. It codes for CASSQDPAEYAGQETQYF.

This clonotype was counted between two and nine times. The CDR3 nucleotides read TGCGCCAGCAGCTTGGCGGGAGTGTTGGATACGCAGTATTTT. Its protein product is CASSLAGVLDTQYF. The chain uses TRBV5-1 and TRBJ2-3; D is possibly TRBD2 (6 bases). Deletions cut 0 bases from V and 6 bases from J, with 11 bases between. In germline, CDR1 is SGHRS, CDR2 YFSETQ. The CDR3 has 14 residues.

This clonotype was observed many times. CDR3 sequence (DNA): TGTGCCAGCAGTTGGGACCCCGGAGCCTACGAGCAGTACTTC. It translates to CASSWDPGAYEQYF. The rearrangement links TRBV2 to TRBJ2-7; D may correspond to TRBD1 or TRBD2 (5 bases each). Trimming shortened V by 5 bases and J by 2 bases, and 13 bases separated the two germline ends. The CDR3 consists of 14 residues. Germline CDR1 SNHLY, CDR2 FYNNEI.

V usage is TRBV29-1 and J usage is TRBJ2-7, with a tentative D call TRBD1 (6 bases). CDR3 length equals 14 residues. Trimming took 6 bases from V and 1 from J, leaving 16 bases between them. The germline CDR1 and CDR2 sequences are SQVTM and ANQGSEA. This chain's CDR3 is CSVTGTRKSYEQYF. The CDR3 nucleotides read TGCAGCGTGACCGGGACAAGAAAATCCTACGAGCAGTACTTC.

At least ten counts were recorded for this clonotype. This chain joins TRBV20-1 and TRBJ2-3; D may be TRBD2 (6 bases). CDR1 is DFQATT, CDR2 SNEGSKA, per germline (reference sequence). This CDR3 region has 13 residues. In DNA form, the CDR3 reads TGCAGCGGGCTAGCGCCTGGCACAGATACGCAGTATTTT. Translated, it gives CSGLAPGTDTQYF.

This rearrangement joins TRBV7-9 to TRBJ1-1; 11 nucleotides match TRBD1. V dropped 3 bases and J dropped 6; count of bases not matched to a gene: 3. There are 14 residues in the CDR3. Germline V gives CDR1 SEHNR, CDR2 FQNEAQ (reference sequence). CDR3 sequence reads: CASSFGTGGSEAFF. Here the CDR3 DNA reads TGTGCCAGCAGCTTTGGGACAGGGGGTTCTGAAGCTTTCTTT. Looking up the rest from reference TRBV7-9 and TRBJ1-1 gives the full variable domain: DTGVSQNPRHKITKRGQNVTFRCDPISEHNRLYWYRQTLGQGPEFLTYFQNEAQLEKSRLLSDRFSAERPKGSFSTLEIQRTEQGDSAMYLCASSFGTGGSEAFFGQGTRLTVV.

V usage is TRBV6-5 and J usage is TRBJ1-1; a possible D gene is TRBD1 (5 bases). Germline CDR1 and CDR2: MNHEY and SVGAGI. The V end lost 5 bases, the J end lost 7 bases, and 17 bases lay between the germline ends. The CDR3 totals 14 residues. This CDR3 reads CASSHRDGRYEAFF. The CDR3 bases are TGTGCCAGCAGTCACCGGGACGGCCGTTATGAAGCTTTCTTT.